This T cell receptor (beta chain) emerged from a study of shared clonotypes between healthy human individuals (dated by TCRdb to between 2020 and 2021). At the level of the whole study: A couple of women and a few men aged 18 to 49 years were included in the cohort. Libraries were prepared and TCR repertoires were sequenced by different laboratories using diverse techniques, in order to increase sequencing depth and limit assay-specific biases. To estimate repertoire size and how much clonotype sharing occurs between individuals, the study deeply sequenced the blood TCR repertoires of five or six healthy adults. Per donor, three plates each were used for CD4 naive and CD4 memory, two for CD8 naive, and one for CD8 memory. Per donor, leukapheresis produced somewhere between about 0.9 and 9.5 billion PBMCs.

With regard to this clone: Its antigen specificity is not known. There are no base qualities to consult, and no much larger clone falls within one base.

TCR CDR3 regions were amplified from genomic DNA by multiplex PCR using the deep immunoSEQ assay. Genomic DNA extracted from each cell subset was distributed evenly over all wells of several immunoSEQ 96-well plates, and each plate served as one replicate. For sorted subsets, approximately 210 ng of genomic DNA, equivalent to some 33,000 T cell genomes, went into each replicate PCR. Purified libraries were measured with a Qubit 3.0 fluorometer, size-checked on a Bioanalyzer 2100, and measured again with the KAPA Library Quantification kit. Every immunoSEQ 96-well plate was sequenced on a dedicated single-read 150-cycle Illumina NextSeq 550 flow cell. In the original analysis: Because the immunoSEQ output included only junctional sequences and no quality scores, the filtering could not be the same as the filtering used for full-length reads. Sequences were annotated with PyIR, a Python wrapper for IgBLAST v1.9, using IMGT germline references to assign V/J genes and CDR3. Reads were removed for weak V/J assignments (E-value above 1e-6), missing CDR3, stop codons, out-of-frame junctions, or ambiguous translated residues. A V3J clonotype was defined by an identical inferred V gene, J gene, and CDR3 amino acid sequence. To compute the percentage overlap between repertoires, the number of shared unique clonotypes was divided by the size of the smaller repertoire. Richness of each repertoire was evaluated using RTK rarefaction, the Chao1 estimator, and Recon v2.1 estimates of unobserved clonotypes. For all TCRbeta clonotypes obtained by the gDNA method from a handful of donors, generation probabilities were computed with OLGA. TCRdb limited this immuneACCESS table to in-frame rearrangements with V and J called. A share of clones is missing; checked studies link under half to unresolved V genes, and the rest is unexplained. D and trimming were read from the DNA, whereas the V and J calls and clone size are those reported in that table. The sample table records roughly 890,000 clones; about 92% of these occur just once. The ten largest make up around 24% of the sample.

What the authors observed across the whole study: Naive subsets generally had larger estimated clonotype richness than memory subsets did. Sampling was restricted to blood, and TCR repertoires in tissues likely differ from the TCR repertoires found in blood. Because the study included only a small number of donors, the genetic and exposure-history diversity represented was limited. Even with the large sequencing depth, rarefaction of the sorted-subset datasets indicated that sequencing was incomplete. Compared with non-shared clonotypes, clonotypes shared by all four sorted-subset donors had higher generation probabilities. Pairwise subsampling led to the expectation that sequencing depth would affect the degree of clonotype sharing among donors. Sharing across several donors was observed for about 5% of naive CD4, 3% to 3.5% of naive CD8, over 2% of memory CD4, and roughly 0.4% of memory CD8 clonotypes.

CD8 naive samples consisted of CD45RO-negative cells that were positively selected for CCR7, yielding a CD45RA+CCR7+ population without TemRA cells. The donors were healthy, HIV-negative adults with no recently reported acute infections or vaccinations. Every donor was a Caucasian adult residing in Nashville, Tennessee, USA. After blood collection by leukapheresis, PBMCs were isolated using Ficoll-Histopaque density gradient centrifugation and then cryopreserved in the vapor phase of liquid nitrogen. Purity and quantity of every magnetically sorted T cell population were checked by analytical flow cytometry. From each sorted fraction, genomic DNA was isolated and quantified by UV absorbance on a Nanodrop 2000c. For CDR1 and CDR2, the germline V gene (reference sequence) lists SGHNT and YYREEE. The CDR3, from cysteine to phenylalanine, totals 18 residues. Only CDR3 DNA remains: 54 bases, in frame from the first base. V trim: 4 bases; J trim: 5 bases; unmatched bases: 15.

The receptor comes from a man in his thirties or forties in good health. The chain was built from TRBV5-4 and TRBJ2-1; 10 of the junction bases match TRBD2. The sequenced sample consisted of naive CD8+ T cells sorted from blood. The cell subset or site label on this specimen signifies: CD45RA+CCR7+. The CDR3 region reads CASSVDVASGSVNNEQFF. The bases are TGTGCCAGCAGCGTTGATGTCGCTAGCGGGAGTGTGAACAATGAGCAGTTCTTC.